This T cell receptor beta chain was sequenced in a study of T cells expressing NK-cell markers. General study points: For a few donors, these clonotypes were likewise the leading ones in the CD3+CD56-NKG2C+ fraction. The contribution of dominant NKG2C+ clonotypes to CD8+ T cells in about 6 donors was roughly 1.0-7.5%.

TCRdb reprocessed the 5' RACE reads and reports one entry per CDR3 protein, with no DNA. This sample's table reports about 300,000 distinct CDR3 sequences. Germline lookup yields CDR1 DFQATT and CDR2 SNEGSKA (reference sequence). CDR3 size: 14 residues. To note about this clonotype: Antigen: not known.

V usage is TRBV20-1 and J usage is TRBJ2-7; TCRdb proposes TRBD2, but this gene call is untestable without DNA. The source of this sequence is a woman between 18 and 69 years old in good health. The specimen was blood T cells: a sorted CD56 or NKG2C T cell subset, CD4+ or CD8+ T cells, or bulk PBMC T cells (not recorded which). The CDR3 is CSASPSGGNYEQYF.